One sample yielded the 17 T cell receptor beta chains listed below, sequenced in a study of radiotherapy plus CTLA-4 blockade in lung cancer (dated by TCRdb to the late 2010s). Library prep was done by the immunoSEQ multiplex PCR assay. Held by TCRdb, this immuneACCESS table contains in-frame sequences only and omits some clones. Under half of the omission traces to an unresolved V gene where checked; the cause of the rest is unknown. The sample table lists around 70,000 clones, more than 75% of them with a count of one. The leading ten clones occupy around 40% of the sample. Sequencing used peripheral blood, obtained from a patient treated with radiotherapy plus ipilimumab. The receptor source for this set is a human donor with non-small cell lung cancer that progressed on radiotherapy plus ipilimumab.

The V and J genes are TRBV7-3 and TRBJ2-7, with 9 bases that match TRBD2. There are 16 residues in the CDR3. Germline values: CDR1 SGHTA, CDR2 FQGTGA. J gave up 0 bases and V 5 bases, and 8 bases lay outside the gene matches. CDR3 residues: CASSQAASGISYEQYF. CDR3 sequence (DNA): TGTGCCAGCAGCCAAGCGGCTAGCGGGATCTCCTACGAGCAGTACTTC. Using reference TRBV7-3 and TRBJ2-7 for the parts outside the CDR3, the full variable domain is GAGVSQTPSNKVTEKGKYVELRCDPISGHTALYWYRQSLGQGPEFLIYFQGTGAADDSGLPNDRFFAVRPEGSVSTLKIQRTERGDSAVYLCASSQAASGISYEQYFGPGTRLTVT.

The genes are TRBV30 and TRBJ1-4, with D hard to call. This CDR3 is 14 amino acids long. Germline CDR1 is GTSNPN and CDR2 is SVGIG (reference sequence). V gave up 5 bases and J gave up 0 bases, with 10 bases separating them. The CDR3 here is CAWSGRSTNEKLFF. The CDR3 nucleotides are TGTGCCTGGTCCGGACGGTCAACTAATGAAAAACTGTTTTTT.

CDR3 loop: CASSLDTDGYTF. As DNA, the CDR3 is TGTGCCAGCAGCTTGGACACGGACGGCTACACCTTC. The chain has TRBV5-6 and TRBJ1-2; D unclear. In germline, CDR1 is SGHDT, CDR2 YYEEEE. This CDR3 comprises 12 residues. Between the trimmed V and J ends, which lost 0 bases and 8 bases, there was a span of 8 bases.

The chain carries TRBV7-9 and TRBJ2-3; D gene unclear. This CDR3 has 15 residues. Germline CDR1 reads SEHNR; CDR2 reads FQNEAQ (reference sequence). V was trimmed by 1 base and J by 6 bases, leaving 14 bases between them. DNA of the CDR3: TGTGCCAGCAGCTTAGGAGCCGGAAAATTCGATACGCAGTATTTT. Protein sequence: CASSLGAGKFDTQYF.

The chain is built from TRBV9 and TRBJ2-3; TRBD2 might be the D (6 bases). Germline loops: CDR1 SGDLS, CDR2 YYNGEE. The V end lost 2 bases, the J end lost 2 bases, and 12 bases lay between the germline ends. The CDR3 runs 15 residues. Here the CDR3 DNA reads TGTGCCAGCAGCGTTATGGGGGAGGACACAGATACGCAGTATTTT. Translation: CASSVMGEDTDTQYF.

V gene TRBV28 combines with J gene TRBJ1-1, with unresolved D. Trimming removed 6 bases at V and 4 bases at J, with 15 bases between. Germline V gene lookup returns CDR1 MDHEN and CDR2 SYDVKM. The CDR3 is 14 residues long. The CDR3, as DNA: TGTGCCAGCAGCCTCCGTGGAGGGATCACTGAAGCTTTCTTT. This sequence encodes CASSLRGGITEAFF.

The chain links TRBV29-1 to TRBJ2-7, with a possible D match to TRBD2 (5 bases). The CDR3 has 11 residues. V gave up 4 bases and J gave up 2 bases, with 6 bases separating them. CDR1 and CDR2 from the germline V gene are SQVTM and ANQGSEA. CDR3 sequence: CSVGAAYEQYF. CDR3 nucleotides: TGCAGCGTTGGAGCGGCCTACGAGCAGTACTTC.

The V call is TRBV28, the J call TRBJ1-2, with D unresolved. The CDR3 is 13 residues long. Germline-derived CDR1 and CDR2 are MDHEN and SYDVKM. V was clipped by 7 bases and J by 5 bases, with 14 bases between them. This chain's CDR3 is CASNIKGFYGYTF. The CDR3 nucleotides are TGTGCCAGCAACATAAAGGGATTTTATGGCTACACCTTC.

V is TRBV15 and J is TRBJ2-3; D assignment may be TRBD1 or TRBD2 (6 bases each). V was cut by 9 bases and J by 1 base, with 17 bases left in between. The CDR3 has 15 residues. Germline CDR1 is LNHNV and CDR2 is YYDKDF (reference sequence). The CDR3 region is CATGLGGLGTDTQYF. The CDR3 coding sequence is TGTGCCACTGGACTTGGGGGGCTGGGCACAGATACGCAGTATTTT. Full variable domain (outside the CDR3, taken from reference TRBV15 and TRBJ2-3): DAMVIQNPRYQVTQFGKPVTLSCSQTLNHNVMYWYQQKSSQAPKLLFHYYDKDFNNEADTPDNFQSRRPNTSFCFLDIRSPGLGDTAMYLCATGLGGLGTDTQYFGPGTRLTVL.

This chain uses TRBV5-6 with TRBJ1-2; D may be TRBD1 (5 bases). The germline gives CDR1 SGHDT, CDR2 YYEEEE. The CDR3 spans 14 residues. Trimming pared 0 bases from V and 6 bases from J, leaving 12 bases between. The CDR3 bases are TGTGCCAGCAGCTTGGTCGGCATGGGGGATGGCTACACCTTC. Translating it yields CASSLVGMGDGYTF.

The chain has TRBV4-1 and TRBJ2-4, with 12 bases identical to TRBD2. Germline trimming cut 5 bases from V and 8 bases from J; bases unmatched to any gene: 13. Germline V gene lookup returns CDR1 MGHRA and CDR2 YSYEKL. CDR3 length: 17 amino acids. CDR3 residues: CASSEGSSGRGWDIQYF. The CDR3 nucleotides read TGCGCCAGCAGCGAGGGGTCTAGCGGGAGGGGGTGGGACATTCAGTACTTC.

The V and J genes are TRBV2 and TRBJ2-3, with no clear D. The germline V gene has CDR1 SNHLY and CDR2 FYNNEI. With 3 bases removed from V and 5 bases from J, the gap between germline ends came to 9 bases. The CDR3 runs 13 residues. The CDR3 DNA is TGTGCCAGCAGTGAGCGGAGTAAAGATACGCAGTATTTT. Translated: CASSERSKDTQYF.

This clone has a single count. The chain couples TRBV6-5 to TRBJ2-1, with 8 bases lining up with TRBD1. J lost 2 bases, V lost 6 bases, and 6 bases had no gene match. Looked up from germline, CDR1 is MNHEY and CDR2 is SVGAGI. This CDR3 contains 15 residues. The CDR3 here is CASSYSGGAYNEQFF. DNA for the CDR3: TGTGCCAGCAGCTATTCAGGGGGCGCCTACAATGAGCAGTTCTTC.

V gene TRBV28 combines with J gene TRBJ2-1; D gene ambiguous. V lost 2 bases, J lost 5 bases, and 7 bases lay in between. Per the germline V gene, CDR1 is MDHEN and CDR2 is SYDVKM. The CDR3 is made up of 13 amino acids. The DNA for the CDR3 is TGTGCCAGCAGTTTAGGGCAGAACAATGAGCAGTTCTTC. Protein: CASSLGQNNEQFF.

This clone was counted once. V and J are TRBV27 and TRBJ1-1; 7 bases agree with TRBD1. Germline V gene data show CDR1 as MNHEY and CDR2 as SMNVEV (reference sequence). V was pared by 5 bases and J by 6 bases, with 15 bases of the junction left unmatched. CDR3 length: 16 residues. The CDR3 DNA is TGTGCCAGCAGTATCGGGACAGAGATCGGTATGGCTGAAGCTTTCTTT. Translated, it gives CASSIGTEIGMAEAFF.

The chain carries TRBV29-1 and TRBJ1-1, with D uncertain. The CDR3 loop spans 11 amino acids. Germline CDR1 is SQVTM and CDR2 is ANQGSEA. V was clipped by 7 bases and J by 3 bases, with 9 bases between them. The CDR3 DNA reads TGCAGCGCTCACACGTACACTGAAGCTTTCTTT. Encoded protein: CSAHTYTEAFF.

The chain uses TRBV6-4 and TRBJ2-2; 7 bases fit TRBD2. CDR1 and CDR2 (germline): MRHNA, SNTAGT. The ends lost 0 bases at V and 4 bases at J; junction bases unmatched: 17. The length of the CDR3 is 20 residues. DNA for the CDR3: TGTGCCAGCAGTGACTCGTTCGTTTGCGGGAGAGAACTGGGCACCGGGGAGCTGTTTTTT. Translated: CASSDSFVCGRELGTGELFF.